This T cell receptor beta chain appears in the sequencing data of a study of blood T cell repertoires in COVID-19. Study as a whole: Some COVID-19 samples were acute and others convalescent; all came from the United States, Italy and Spain. PBMCs, B-cell-depleted T cells, or T cells were the source of the cDNA or gDNA that made up the material.

In the original processing: From reference gene primer amplification, estimates of nucleated cell counts were derived. Method: immunoSEQ multiplex PCR; TCRdb's copy keeps in-frame clones and lacks some. V and J calls and clone size are copied from that table; D and trimming were computed from the DNA. The sample holds approximately 200,000 clones, about 86% seen once. The V and J ends lost 1 base and 7 bases, in that order; junction bases with no gene match: 7. CDR1 and CDR2 from the germline V gene are SGHRS and YFSETQ. This CDR3 contains 15 residues. The sequence was collected from a man aged 60 to 69 who had recovered from COVID-19. The sequenced material came from peripheral blood. The chain carries TRBV5-1 and TRBJ2-1, with 8 bases fitting TRBD1. The DNA of the CDR3 is TGCGCCAGCAGCTTGTATGCAAGGACAGGGAATGAGCAGTTCTTC. It encodes CASSLYARTGNEQFF. Based on the CDR3 plus reference TRBV5-1 and TRBJ2-1, the full variable domain is KAGVTQTPRYLIKTRGQQVTLSCSPISGHRSVSWYQQTPGQGLQFLFEYFSETQRNKGNFPGRFSGRQFSNSRSEMNVSTLELGDSALYLCASSLYARTGNEQFFGPGTRLTVL.